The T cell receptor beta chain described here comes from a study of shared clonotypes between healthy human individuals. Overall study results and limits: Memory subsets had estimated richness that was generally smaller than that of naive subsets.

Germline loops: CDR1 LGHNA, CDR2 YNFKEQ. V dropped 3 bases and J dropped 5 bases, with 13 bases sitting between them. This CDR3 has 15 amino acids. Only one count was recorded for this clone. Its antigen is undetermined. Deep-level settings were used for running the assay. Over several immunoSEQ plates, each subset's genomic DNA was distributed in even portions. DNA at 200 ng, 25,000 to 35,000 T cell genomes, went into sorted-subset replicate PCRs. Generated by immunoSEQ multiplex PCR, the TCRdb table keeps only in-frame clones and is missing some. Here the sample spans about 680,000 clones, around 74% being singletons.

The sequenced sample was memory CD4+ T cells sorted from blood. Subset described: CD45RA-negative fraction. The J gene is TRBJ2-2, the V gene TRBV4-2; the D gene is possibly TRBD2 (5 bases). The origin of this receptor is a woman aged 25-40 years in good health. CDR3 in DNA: TGTGCCAGCAGCCAGGAGACCCCGGGGACCGGGGAGCTGTTTTTT. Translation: CASSQETPGTGELFF.